This T cell receptor (beta chain) was recovered during a study of cytomegalovirus exposure and HLA in healthy donors. PCR primers comprised 60 Vbeta and 13 Jbeta primers. Sequencing was performed with immunoSEQ multiplex PCR; in TCRdb, only in-frame clones are kept and a portion is missing. The table counts about 130,000 clones; roughly 1.7% lies in the top ten. Though probably carrying unrecorded immune exposures, donors were nominally healthy at sampling. Looked up from germline, CDR1 is ENHRY and CDR2 is SYGVKD. CDR3 length: 15 amino acids. After removal of 8 bases from V and 1 base from J, the junction contained 7 bases not matched to a gene.

This receptor was taken from a man between 18 and 29 years old in good health and CMV-seronegative. Sequencing input: PBMCs. J is TRBJ2-3 and V is TRBV10-3, with TRBD1 identical over 9 bases. CDR3 nucleotides: TGTGCCATCGGGAAGGACAGGGGTGGCACAGATACGCAGTATTTT. Amino acid sequence: CAIGKDRGGTDTQYF.